These T cell receptor beta chains were read from a single sample in a study of blood T cell repertoires in COVID-19. Profiling relied on immunoSEQ multiplex PCR, and the TCRdb table lists in-frame clones only, not all of them. The sample consists of over 300,000 clones, roughly nine tenths of them appearing once. Sequenced: peripheral blood. The receptor set was obtained from a man between 40 and 49 years old with acute or convalescent COVID-19. Both conserved end residues are trimmed from each CDR3. D genes are given only for firm matches. For some rows the clone size is stated as once, few or many, or as a class when expanded; others skip it.

CDR3 | D | J | size | V
ASSVVSGRARDTQY | TRBD2 | TRBJ2-3 | . | TRBV9
ASSLDREYGYT | . | TRBJ1-2 | . | TRBV5-4
ASGNRDGTEAF | . | TRBJ1-1 | . | TRBV12-3/TRBV12-4
ASSLVSPRPYSGANVLT | . | TRBJ2-6 | . | TRBV7-6
ASSQATGGGSPLH | TRBD1 | TRBJ1-6 | . | TRBV3-1/TRBV3-2
ASSTTGRATNEKLF | . | TRBJ1-4 | . | TRBV19
ASSQDQDRGIGEKLF | TRBD1 | TRBJ1-4 | . | TRBV4-1
ASSWTSGMLTDTQY | TRBD2 | TRBJ2-3 | . | TRBV7-2
ASSGLPSFGEQF | . | TRBJ2-1 | . | TRBV19
ASTTGIDTGELF | . | TRBJ2-2 | . | TRBV2
ASSPGLAGGLQETQY | TRBD2 | TRBJ2-5 | . | TRBV7-3
ASSPSPGDLLGTDTQY | . | TRBJ2-3 | once | TRBV18
ASSYGGREAF | . | TRBJ1-1 | . | TRBV6-5
ASSPRTSGGNEQF | TRBD2 | TRBJ2-1 | . | TRBV6-5
ASSPAVNEQF | . | TRBJ2-1 | . | TRBV12-3/TRBV12-4
ASSPGQEKLF | TRBD1 | TRBJ1-4 | . | TRBV3-1/TRBV3-2
ASSPRLASYNEQF | TRBD2 | TRBJ2-1 | . | TRBV27
ATGTLSSYEQY | . | TRBJ2-7 | . | TRBV14
ASSGRDRLYNEQF | TRBD1 | TRBJ2-1 | . | TRBV5-1
ASSLDPGREKLF | . | TRBJ1-4 | . | TRBV27
ASSEGGSAF | . | TRBJ1-1 | . | TRBV6-1
ASSGTGSRKRTGNTIY | TRBD1 | TRBJ1-3 | . | TRBV6-1
ASSGGDSSAYEQY | . | TRBJ2-7 | once | TRBV7-9
ASSGPRRGNTGELF | . | TRBJ2-2 | . | TRBV9
ASSRGSWGSYEQY | . | TRBJ2-7 | . | TRBV11-2
ASTPPGNTEAF | . | TRBJ1-1 | . | TRBV6-5
ASTPSGTGDQETQY | TRBD1 | TRBJ2-5 | . | TRBV28
ASSLGTSVQETQY | TRBD2 | TRBJ2-5 | . | TRBV4-3
ASSFRGFGELF | . | TRBJ2-2 | . | TRBV11-3
ASSDKITNEQY | . | TRBJ2-7 | . | TRBV9
ASSPRAIAVTGELF | . | TRBJ2-2 | . | TRBV7-3
ASSVPTSGRRYEQY | TRBD2 | TRBJ2-7 | . | TRBV2
ASSMGRGRRTGELF | TRBD1 | TRBJ2-2 | . | TRBV19
ASSEVSGASYEQY | TRBD2 | TRBJ2-7 | . | TRBV6-1
ASSEYGGVYIQY | . | TRBJ2-4 | . | TRBV6-1
ASKSTTRGNTIY | . | TRBJ1-3 | . | TRBV2
ASGNDNEQF | . | TRBJ2-1 | many | TRBV7-9
ASSVPSAASTDTQY | . | TRBJ2-3 | . | TRBV2
ASSFTGGETQY | . | TRBJ2-5 | . | TRBV11-1
ASSLETGSYEQY | . | TRBJ2-7 | once | TRBV5-1
ASSQGIPGQGAFT | TRBD1 | TRBJ1-2 | . | TRBV3-1/TRBV3-2
ASRPTGARNQPQH | TRBD1 | TRBJ1-5 | . | TRBV19
ASSYSFGDLSYEQY | . | TRBJ2-7 | . | TRBV6-6
ASSPPPTGFFSGNTIY | TRBD1 | TRBJ1-3 | . | TRBV7-8
ASSRGTGDGAF | TRBD1 | TRBJ1-1 | . | TRBV7-2
ASTPLRERSQAF | . | TRBJ1-1 | . | TRBV7-9
ASSHGTGGGEKLF | TRBD1 | TRBJ1-4 | . | TRBV4-1
ASSEWQGYNEQF | . | TRBJ2-1 | . | TRBV6-1
ASSPNRGLGTEAF | TRBD1 | TRBJ1-1 | . | TRBV7-9
SVGSSGRWETQY | TRBD2 | TRBJ2-5 | . | TRBV29-1
ASSLGQGEGADTQY | TRBD1 | TRBJ2-3 | . | TRBV4-2
ASSLLAGGNNEQF | TRBD2 | TRBJ2-1 | . | TRBV7-3
ASSPMGTETQY | . | TRBJ2-5 | . | TRBV9
ASSMNRGLNEKLF | TRBD1 | TRBJ1-4 | . | TRBV19
ASRSGHPYEQY | . | TRBJ2-7 | . | TRBV11-1